This TCR beta chain was profiled in a study of brain metastases from non-small cell lung cancer. The table came from immunoSEQ multiplex PCR; TCRdb's copy has only in-frame clones and leaves some out. The table records about 4,600 clones, about 88% of them present only once. Of note for this clone: Its target is unknown. At one of its ends the junction is not consistent with the germline gene, which may arise from a read error. The sample has other DNA sequences that encode this CDR3 too.

Overall study findings and caveats: Brain metastases shared most TCR repertoire with primaries, with sparse T cells.

The receptor was derived from a donor aged 40 or over with non-small cell lung cancer. The specimen sequenced was tissue from a brain metastasis.

The CDR3 loop is CASSHGAGETDTQYF. In DNA, the CDR3 is TGTGCCAGCAGTCACGGGGCTGGGGAAACAGATACACAGTATTTT. The chain joins TRBV6-2 or TRBV6-3 to TRBJ2-3, with D possibly called TRBD1 or TRBD2 (5 bases each). Germline values: CDR1 MNHEY, CDR2 SVGEGT. This CDR3 is 15 amino acids long.